Listed below are T cell receptor beta chains from one sample, sequenced in a study of T cell responses to AZD1222 COVID-19 vaccine. Clones were sequenced by immunoSEQ multiplex PCR, and TCRdb holds only the in-frame ones, with some missing. The table lists some 70,000 clones, approximately 85% of them singletons. The specimen comprised peripheral blood, sampled on day 0 of AZD1222 vaccination. The receptors originated from an adult in good health. The CDR3 runs from the conserved cysteine through the conserved F or W. A D gene is named only where the DNA matches it firmly. Size is omitted from some rows. Given values are once, few, many or a class for expanded clones.

j_call: TRBJ2-2
clone_size: NA
v_call: TRBV7-9
d_call: TRBD1
cdr3_nt: TGTGCCAGCAGCGTCCGACAGGGGGATACCGGGGAGCTGTTTTTT
cdr3_aa: CASSVRQGDTGELFF

j_call: TRBJ2-7
clone_size: NA
v_call: TRBV6-6
d_call: NA
cdr3_nt: TGTGCCAGCAGTTACTCGAAGGCCGAGCAGTACTTC
cdr3_aa: CASSYSKAEQYF

j_call: TRBJ1-2
clone_size: once
v_call: TRBV7-9
d_call: NA
cdr3_nt: TGTGCCAGCAGCTTAAGCGGGCAAATGGTCTATGGCTACACCTTC
cdr3_aa: CASSLSGQMVYGYTF

j_call: TRBJ1-1
clone_size: NA
v_call: TRBV27
d_call: NA
cdr3_nt: TGTGCCAGCAGTTCGGGAGGGAACACTGAAGCTTTCTTT
cdr3_aa: CASSSGGNTEAFF

j_call: TRBJ2-7
clone_size: NA
v_call: TRBV7-3
d_call: TRBD2
cdr3_nt: TGTGCCAGCAGCTTAGGGACTAGCGGGGCCTCCTACGAGCAGTACTTC
cdr3_aa: CASSLGTSGASYEQYF

j_call: TRBJ2-1
clone_size: NA
v_call: TRBV5-6
d_call: NA
cdr3_nt: TGTGCCAGCAGCTTGGCGGGGCGTGAGCAGTTCTTC
cdr3_aa: CASSLAGREQFF

j_call: TRBJ2-5
clone_size: NA
v_call: TRBV6-1
d_call: NA
cdr3_nt: TGTGCCAGCAGTGAATACAGGTACCAAGAGACCCAGTACTTC
cdr3_aa: CASSEYRYQETQYF

j_call: TRBJ1-5
clone_size: NA
v_call: TRBV28
d_call: NA
cdr3_nt: TGTGCCAGCAGTTTTGAGGGAAGCAATCAGCCCCAGCATTTT
cdr3_aa: CASSFEGSNQPQHF

j_call: TRBJ1-6
clone_size: NA
v_call: TRBV6-5
d_call: NA
cdr3_nt: TGTGCCAGCAGTTACGGGGCGAATTCACCCCTCCACTTT
cdr3_aa: CASSYGANSPLHF

j_call: TRBJ1-1
clone_size: NA
v_call: TRBV19
d_call: NA
cdr3_nt: TGTGCCAGTAGTATAGGGCTGGCTGGCACTGAAGCTTTCTTT
cdr3_aa: CASSIGLAGTEAFF

j_call: TRBJ2-5
clone_size: NA
v_call: TRBV4-1
d_call: NA
cdr3_nt: TGCGCCAGCAGCCTAACCAACCGCGGGACCCAGTACTTC
cdr3_aa: CASSLTNRGTQYF

j_call: TRBJ2-2
clone_size: NA
v_call: TRBV5-6
d_call: NA
cdr3_nt: TGTGCCAGCAGCTTGATCGGGACCGGGGAGCTGTTTTTT
cdr3_aa: CASSLIGTGELFF

j_call: TRBJ2-7
clone_size: NA
v_call: TRBV3-1/TRBV3-2
d_call: NA
cdr3_nt: TGTGCCAGCAGCCGGATGGGGACTGCCTACGAGCAGTACTTC
cdr3_aa: CASSRMGTAYEQYF

j_call: TRBJ2-1
clone_size: NA
v_call: TRBV3-1/TRBV3-2
d_call: TRBD2
cdr3_nt: TGTGCCAGCAGCCGTAAGGTTAGCGGGGCATCCTACAATGAGCAGTTCTTC
cdr3_aa: CASSRKVSGASYNEQFF

j_call: TRBJ1-1
clone_size: NA
v_call: TRBV5-4
d_call: NA
cdr3_nt: TGTGCCAGCTCCCGTGGGGGGGCGACGAACACTGAAGCTTTCTTT
cdr3_aa: CASSRGGATNTEAFF

j_call: TRBJ2-3
clone_size: NA
v_call: TRBV19
d_call: TRBD1
cdr3_nt: TGTGCCAGTACCTCCGGGACAGGGTACACAGATACGCAGTATTTT
cdr3_aa: CASTSGTGYTDTQYF

j_call: TRBJ2-1
clone_size: NA
v_call: TRBV5-5
d_call: NA
cdr3_nt: TGTGCCAGCAGCTTCGGAGGAGCAGGCTATGAGCAGTTCTTC
cdr3_aa: CASSFGGAGYEQFF

j_call: TRBJ2-5
clone_size: NA
v_call: TRBV6-5
d_call: TRBD1
cdr3_nt: TGTGCCAGCACTACCAGGGGGCGCGAGACCCAGTACTTC
cdr3_aa: CASTTRGRETQYF

j_call: TRBJ2-5
clone_size: NA
v_call: TRBV19
d_call: TRBD1
cdr3_nt: TGTGCCAGTAGAGACATAACAGGGGTCAACCAAGAGACCCAGTACTTC
cdr3_aa: CASRDITGVNQETQYF

j_call: TRBJ2-1
clone_size: NA
v_call: TRBV3-1/TRBV3-2
d_call: NA
cdr3_nt: TGTGCCAGCAGCCAAGATGTGGGGTACAATGAGCAGTTCTTC
cdr3_aa: CASSQDVGYNEQFF

j_call: TRBJ2-5
clone_size: NA
v_call: TRBV4-3
d_call: NA
cdr3_nt: TGCGCCAGCAGCCAAGGGGTAGCGGCTCCCCAAGAGACCCAGTACTTC
cdr3_aa: CASSQGVAAPQETQYF

j_call: TRBJ2-1
clone_size: NA
v_call: TRBV7-3
d_call: NA
cdr3_nt: TGTGCCAGCAGCTTATCGGGGCTAGCAGCCAATGAGCAGTTCTTC
cdr3_aa: CASSLSGLAANEQFF

j_call: TRBJ2-5
clone_size: NA
v_call: TRBV11-2
d_call: TRBD2
cdr3_nt: TGTGCCAGCAGCCCCGGCGGCATAGCGGGGGGATTGATCGTGACCCAGTACTTC
cdr3_aa: CASSPGGIAGGLIVTQYF

j_call: TRBJ1-1
clone_size: NA
v_call: TRBV6-1
d_call: NA
cdr3_nt: TGTGCCAGCAGTGAAGCAAGGGGCACTGAAGCTTTCTTT
cdr3_aa: CASSEARGTEAFF

j_call: TRBJ2-5
clone_size: NA
v_call: TRBV11-2
d_call: TRBD2
cdr3_nt: TGTGCCAGCAGCCCGGGACTAGCGGGGGGGCGGGACGAGACCCAGTACTTC
cdr3_aa: CASSPGLAGGRDETQYF

j_call: TRBJ1-1
clone_size: NA
v_call: TRBV28
d_call: NA
cdr3_nt: TGTGCCACCTCTCGAAATGAAGCTTTCTTT
cdr3_aa: CATSRNEAFF

j_call: TRBJ2-1
clone_size: NA
v_call: TRBV5-6
d_call: NA
cdr3_nt: TGTGCCAGCAGCTTGCCCTACAATGAGCAGTTCTTC
cdr3_aa: CASSLPYNEQFF

j_call: TRBJ2-7
clone_size: few
v_call: TRBV5-1
d_call: TRBD1
cdr3_nt: TGCGCCAGCAGCTTGGGGCCCCGACAGGGGGAGTCTCACGAGCAGTACTTC
cdr3_aa: CASSLGPRQGESHEQYF

j_call: TRBJ2-3
clone_size: once
v_call: TRBV7-8
d_call: NA
cdr3_nt: TGTGCCAGCAGCTTAGCCTACCTAGGAAGTGGGAGAGGGGCAGATACGCAGTATTTT
cdr3_aa: CASSLAYLGSGRGADTQYF

j_call: TRBJ2-7
clone_size: NA
v_call: TRBV13
d_call: NA
cdr3_nt: TGTGCCAGCAGCTTACGTCAGGGTACCTACGAGCAGTACTTC
cdr3_aa: CASSLRQGTYEQYF

j_call: TRBJ1-3
clone_size: NA
v_call: TRBV4-1
d_call: NA
cdr3_nt: TGCGCCAGCAGCCAAGTAATAGCGAGCTCTGGAAACACCATATATTTT
cdr3_aa: CASSQVIASSGNTIYF

j_call: TRBJ1-3
clone_size: NA
v_call: TRBV6-5
d_call: NA
cdr3_nt: TGTGCCAGCAGTTACATCGCAGGAAACACCATATATTTT
cdr3_aa: CASSYIAGNTIYF

j_call: TRBJ2-7
clone_size: NA
v_call: TRBV28
d_call: NA
cdr3_nt: TGTGCCAGCAGTTATTTGGGGGCCTACGAGCAGTACTTC
cdr3_aa: CASSYLGAYEQYF

j_call: TRBJ1-2
clone_size: NA
v_call: TRBV5-1
d_call: TRBD1
cdr3_nt: TGCGCCAGCGCGGGACAATCATTAGACAGGGCCGGCCTCACCTTC
cdr3_aa: CASAGQSLDRAGLTF

j_call: TRBJ1-4
clone_size: NA
v_call: TRBV5-1
d_call: TRBD1
cdr3_nt: TGCGCCAGCACAGGGACGACAGGGAGTTATAATGAAAAACTGTTTTTT
cdr3_aa: CASTGTTGSYNEKLFF

j_call: TRBJ1-2
clone_size: NA
v_call: TRBV5-4
d_call: TRBD1
cdr3_nt: TGTGCCAGCAGCTTTGGACAGGTAGATGGCTACACCTTC
cdr3_aa: CASSFGQVDGYTF

j_call: TRBJ2-2
clone_size: NA
v_call: TRBV6-5
d_call: NA
cdr3_nt: TGTGCCAGCAGTTACTCGACAGAGAACACCGGGGAGCTGTTTTTT
cdr3_aa: CASSYSTENTGELFF

j_call: TRBJ2-1
clone_size: NA
v_call: TRBV5-5
d_call: TRBD2
cdr3_nt: TGTGCCAGCAGCTTTCGTAGCGGGGGGGACAATGAGCAGTTCTTC
cdr3_aa: CASSFRSGGDNEQFF

j_call: TRBJ2-2
clone_size: NA
v_call: TRBV6-2/TRBV6-3
d_call: TRBD2
cdr3_nt: TGTGCCAGCAGTTCGACTAGCGGGGACGCCGGGGAGCTGTTTTTT
cdr3_aa: CASSSTSGDAGELFF

j_call: TRBJ1-5
clone_size: NA
v_call: TRBV2
d_call: NA
cdr3_nt: TGTGCCAGCAGTGTGGGTCAGGGTGGTCAGCCCCAGCATTTT
cdr3_aa: CASSVGQGGQPQHF

j_call: TRBJ2-7
clone_size: NA
v_call: TRBV27
d_call: NA
cdr3_nt: TGTGCCAGCAGCTCGAGGGGTGGCGAGCAGTACTTC
cdr3_aa: CASSSRGGEQYF

j_call: TRBJ1-1
clone_size: NA
v_call: TRBV19
d_call: TRBD1
cdr3_nt: TGTGCCAGTAGGACAGGGGGCACTGAAGCTTTCTTT
cdr3_aa: CASRTGGTEAFF

j_call: TRBJ1-1
clone_size: NA
v_call: TRBV7-2
d_call: TRBD1
cdr3_nt: TGTGCCAGCAGCTTTCAGGGGGCGGGGACTGAAGCTTTCTTT
cdr3_aa: CASSFQGAGTEAFF

j_call: TRBJ2-5
clone_size: NA
v_call: TRBV6-6
d_call: NA
cdr3_nt: TGTGCCAGCAGTGACGGGACTCCAGAGACCCAGTACTTC
cdr3_aa: CASSDGTPETQYF

j_call: TRBJ1-6
clone_size: NA
v_call: TRBV30
d_call: TRBD1
cdr3_nt: TGTGCCTGGAGTCCCGGGACAGTGGATTCACCCCTCCACTTT
cdr3_aa: CAWSPGTVDSPLHF

j_call: TRBJ2-2
clone_size: few
v_call: TRBV2
d_call: NA
cdr3_nt: TGTGCCAGCAGCTGGCAAGGGGAGCTGTTTTTT
cdr3_aa: CASSWQGELFF

j_call: TRBJ2-1
clone_size: NA
v_call: TRBV5-1
d_call: TRBD1
cdr3_nt: TGCGCCAGCAGCTTGGGGACAGGGTCTAATGAGCAGTTCTTC
cdr3_aa: CASSLGTGSNEQFF

j_call: TRBJ2-1
clone_size: NA
v_call: TRBV5-1
d_call: TRBD2
cdr3_nt: TGCGCCAGCAGCTTGGACGGGGGGTCCTACAATGAGCAGTTCTTC
cdr3_aa: CASSLDGGSYNEQFF